The source of this T cell receptor beta chain is a study of CD8 T cells in Susac syndrome. V was clipped by 7 bases and J by 2 bases; unmatched bases: 13. The CDR3 has 17 residues. In germline, CDR1 is SEHNR, CDR2 FQNEAQ (reference sequence). Sequencing of TCR beta covered CD8+ and CD4+ T cells obtained from blood. While CD8+ and CD4+ T cells were isolated negatively, TEMRA cells were enriched by FACS. On this clonotype: Its antigen is undetermined.

General study findings and limits: The relatively small number of individuals in the TCR sequencing and HLA analysis was acknowledged by the study.

RNA amounts of about 0.5 to 1 ug underwent reverse transcription with random hexamers. TCRdb re-called the immunoSEQ multiplex PCR reads through MiXCR, storing one row per CDR3 protein. Among 150,000 to 200,000 distinct CDR3 sequences listed, around 95% were seen once. The receptor was derived from a human donor with multiple sclerosis. The rearrangement links TRBV7-9 to TRBJ2-5; 10 bases are shared with TRBD2. Input material: CD8+ T cells from PBMCs. The chain's CDR3 is CASTIGTLAGVQETQYF. CDR3 in DNA: TGTGCCAGCACTATCGGCACTCTAGCGGGGGTTCAAGAGACCCAGTACTTC.